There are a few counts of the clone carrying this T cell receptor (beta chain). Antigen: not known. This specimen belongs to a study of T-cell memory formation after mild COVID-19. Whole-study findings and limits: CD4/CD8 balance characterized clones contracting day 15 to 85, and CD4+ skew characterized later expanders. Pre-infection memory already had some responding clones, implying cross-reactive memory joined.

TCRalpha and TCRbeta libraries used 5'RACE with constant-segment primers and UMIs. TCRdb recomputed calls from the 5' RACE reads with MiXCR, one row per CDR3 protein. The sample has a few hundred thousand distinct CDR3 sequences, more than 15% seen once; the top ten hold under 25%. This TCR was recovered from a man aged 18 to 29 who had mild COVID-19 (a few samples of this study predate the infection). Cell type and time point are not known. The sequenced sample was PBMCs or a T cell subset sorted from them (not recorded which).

The CDR3 DNA is TGCAGCGTTCAAAATTCCAGTCAGCCCCAGCATTTT. Protein sequence: CSVQNSSQPQHF. V is TRBV29-1 and J is TRBJ1-5; D unresolved. CDR1 is SQVTM, CDR2 ANQGSEA, per germline. This CDR3 region has 12 residues. Trimming pared 5 bases from V and 6 bases from J, leaving 11 bases between.